This T cell receptor (beta chain) was obtained from a study of T cell repertoires in cytomegalovirus infection. Across the study: TCR beta signatures that were public indicated CMV infection and matching HLA type. Study observations and caveats: Using cumulative public TCR beta family frequency, the authors identified those who carried CMV together with the relevant HLA. HLA-C-restricted TCR beta clonotypes specific for CMV led the ex vivo response.

TCRdb re-called the reads with MiXCR, one entry per CDR3 protein. The sample lists about 240,000 distinct CDR3 sequences; approximately 7% were seen once. The V and J ends lost 4 bases and 3 bases respectively, with 16 bases between them. The CDR3 totals 14 residues. Per the germline V gene, CDR1 is DFQATT and CDR2 is SNEGSKA (reference sequence). With respect to this clonotype: No antigen is known for it.

Sequencing input: PBMCs. The receptor comes from a human donor in good health (CMV status not recorded). Some clones in this sample may be carry-over from other donors' samples. The chain carries TRBV20-1 and TRBJ2-7, with D perhaps matching TRBD1 or TRBD2 (7 bases each). In DNA, the CDR3 is TGCAGTGCTACCGGGGCCAGGGGGGGCTACGAGCAGTACTTC. It specifies CSATGARGGYEQYF.